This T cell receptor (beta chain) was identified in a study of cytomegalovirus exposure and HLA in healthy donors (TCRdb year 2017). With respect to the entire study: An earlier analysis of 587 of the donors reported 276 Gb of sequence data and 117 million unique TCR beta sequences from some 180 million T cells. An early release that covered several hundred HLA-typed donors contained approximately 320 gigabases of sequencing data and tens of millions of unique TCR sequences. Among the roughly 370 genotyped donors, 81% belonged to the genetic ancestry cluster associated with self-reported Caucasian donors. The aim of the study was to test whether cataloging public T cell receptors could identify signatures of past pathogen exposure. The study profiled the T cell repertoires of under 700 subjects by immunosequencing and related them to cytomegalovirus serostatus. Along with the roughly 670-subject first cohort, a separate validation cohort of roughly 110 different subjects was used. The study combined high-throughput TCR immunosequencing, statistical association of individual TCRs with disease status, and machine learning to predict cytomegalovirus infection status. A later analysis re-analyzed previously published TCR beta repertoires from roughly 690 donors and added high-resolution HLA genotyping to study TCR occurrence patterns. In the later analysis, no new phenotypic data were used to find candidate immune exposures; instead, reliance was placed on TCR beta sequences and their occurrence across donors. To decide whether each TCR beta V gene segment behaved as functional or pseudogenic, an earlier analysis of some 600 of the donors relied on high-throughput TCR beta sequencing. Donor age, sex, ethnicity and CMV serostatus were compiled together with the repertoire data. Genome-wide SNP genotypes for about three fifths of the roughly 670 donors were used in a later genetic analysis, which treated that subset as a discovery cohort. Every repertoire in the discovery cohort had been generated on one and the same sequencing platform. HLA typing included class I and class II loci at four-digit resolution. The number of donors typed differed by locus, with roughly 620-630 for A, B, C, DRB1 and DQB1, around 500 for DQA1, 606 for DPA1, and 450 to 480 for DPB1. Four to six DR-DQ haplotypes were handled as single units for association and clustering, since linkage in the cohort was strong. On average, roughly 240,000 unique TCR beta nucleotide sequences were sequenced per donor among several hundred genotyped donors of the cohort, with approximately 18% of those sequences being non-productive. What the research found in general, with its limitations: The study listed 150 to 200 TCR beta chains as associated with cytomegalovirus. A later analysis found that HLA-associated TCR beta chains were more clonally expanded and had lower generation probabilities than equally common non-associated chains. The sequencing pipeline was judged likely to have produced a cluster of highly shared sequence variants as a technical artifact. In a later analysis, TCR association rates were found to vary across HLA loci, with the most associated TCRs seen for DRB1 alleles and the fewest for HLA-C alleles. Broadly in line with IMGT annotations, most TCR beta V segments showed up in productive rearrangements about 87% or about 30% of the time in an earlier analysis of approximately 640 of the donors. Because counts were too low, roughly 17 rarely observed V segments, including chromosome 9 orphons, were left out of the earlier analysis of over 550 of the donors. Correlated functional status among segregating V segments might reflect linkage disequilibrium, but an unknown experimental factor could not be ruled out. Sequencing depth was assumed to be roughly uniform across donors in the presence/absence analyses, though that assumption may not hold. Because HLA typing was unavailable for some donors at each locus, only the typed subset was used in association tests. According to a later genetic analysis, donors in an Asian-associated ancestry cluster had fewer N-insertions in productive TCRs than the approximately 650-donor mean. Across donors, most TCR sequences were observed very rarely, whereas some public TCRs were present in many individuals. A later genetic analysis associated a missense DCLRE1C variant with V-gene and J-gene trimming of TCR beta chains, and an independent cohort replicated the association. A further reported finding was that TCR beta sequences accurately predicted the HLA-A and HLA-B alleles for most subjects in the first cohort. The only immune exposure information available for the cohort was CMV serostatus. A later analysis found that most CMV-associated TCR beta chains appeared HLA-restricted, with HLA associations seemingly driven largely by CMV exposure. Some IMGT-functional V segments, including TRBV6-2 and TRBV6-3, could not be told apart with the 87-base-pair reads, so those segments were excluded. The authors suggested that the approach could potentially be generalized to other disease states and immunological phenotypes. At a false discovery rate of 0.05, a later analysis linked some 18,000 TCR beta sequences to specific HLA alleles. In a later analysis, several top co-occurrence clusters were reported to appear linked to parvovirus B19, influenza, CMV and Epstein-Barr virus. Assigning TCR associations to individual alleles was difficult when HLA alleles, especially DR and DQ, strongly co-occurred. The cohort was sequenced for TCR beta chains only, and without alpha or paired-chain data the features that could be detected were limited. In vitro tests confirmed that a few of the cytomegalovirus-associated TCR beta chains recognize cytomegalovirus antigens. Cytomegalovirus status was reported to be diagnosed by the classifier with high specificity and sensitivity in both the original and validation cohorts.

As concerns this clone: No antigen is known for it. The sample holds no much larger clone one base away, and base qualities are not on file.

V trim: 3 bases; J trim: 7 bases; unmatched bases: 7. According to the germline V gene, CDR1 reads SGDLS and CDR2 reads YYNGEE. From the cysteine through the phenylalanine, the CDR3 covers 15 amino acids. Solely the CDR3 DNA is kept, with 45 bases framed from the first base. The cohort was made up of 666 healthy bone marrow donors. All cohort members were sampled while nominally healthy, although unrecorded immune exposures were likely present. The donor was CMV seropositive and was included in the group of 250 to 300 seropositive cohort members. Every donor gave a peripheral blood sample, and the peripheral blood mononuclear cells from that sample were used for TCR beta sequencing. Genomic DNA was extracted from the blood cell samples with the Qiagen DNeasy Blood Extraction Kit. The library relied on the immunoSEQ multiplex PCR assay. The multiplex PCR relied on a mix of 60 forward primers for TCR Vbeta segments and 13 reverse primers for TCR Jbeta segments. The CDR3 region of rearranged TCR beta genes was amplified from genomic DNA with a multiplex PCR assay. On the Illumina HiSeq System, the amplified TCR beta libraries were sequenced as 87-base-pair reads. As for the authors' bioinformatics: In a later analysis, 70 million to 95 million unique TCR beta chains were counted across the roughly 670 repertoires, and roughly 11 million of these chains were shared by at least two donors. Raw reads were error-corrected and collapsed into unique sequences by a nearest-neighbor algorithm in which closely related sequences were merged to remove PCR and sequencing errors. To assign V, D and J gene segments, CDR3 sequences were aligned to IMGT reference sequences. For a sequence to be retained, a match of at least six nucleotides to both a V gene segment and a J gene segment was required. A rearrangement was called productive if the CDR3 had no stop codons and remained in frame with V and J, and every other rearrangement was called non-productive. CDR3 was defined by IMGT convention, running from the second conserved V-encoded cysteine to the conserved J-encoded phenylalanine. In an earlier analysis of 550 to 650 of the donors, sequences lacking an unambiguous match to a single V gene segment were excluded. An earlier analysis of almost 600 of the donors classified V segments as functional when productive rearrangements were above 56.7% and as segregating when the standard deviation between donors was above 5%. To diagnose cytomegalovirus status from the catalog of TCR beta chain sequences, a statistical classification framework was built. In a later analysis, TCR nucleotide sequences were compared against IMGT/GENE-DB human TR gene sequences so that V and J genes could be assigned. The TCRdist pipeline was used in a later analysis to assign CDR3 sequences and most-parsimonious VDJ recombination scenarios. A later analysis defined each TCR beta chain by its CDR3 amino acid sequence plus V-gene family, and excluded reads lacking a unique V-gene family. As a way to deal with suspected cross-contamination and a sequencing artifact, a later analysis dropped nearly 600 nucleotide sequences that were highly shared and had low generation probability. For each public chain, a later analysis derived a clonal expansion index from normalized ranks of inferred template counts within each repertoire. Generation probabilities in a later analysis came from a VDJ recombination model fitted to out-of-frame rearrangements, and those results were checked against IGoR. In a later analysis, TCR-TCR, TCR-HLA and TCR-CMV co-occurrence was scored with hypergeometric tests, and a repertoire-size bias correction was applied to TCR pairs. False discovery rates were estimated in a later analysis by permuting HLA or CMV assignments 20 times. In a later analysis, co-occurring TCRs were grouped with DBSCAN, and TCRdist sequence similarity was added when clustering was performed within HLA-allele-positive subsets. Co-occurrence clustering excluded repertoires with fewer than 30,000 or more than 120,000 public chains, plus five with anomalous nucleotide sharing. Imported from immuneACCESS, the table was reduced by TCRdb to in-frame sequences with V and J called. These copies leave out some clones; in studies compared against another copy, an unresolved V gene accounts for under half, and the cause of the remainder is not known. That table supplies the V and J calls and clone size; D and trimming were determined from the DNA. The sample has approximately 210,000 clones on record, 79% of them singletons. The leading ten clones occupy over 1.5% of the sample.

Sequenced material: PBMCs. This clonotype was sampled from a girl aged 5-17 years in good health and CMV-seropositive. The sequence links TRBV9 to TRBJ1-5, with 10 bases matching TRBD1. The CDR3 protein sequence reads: CASSEGQGTGQPQHF. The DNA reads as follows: TGTGCCAGCAGCGAGGGACAGGGGACGGGACAGCCCCAGCATTTT.